This T cell receptor beta chain was documented in a study of blood T cell repertoires in COVID-19. The V and J ends lost 3 bases and 6 bases, in that order; junction bases with no gene match: 5. The CDR3 runs to 13 residues. Germline V gene sequence: CDR1 GTSNPN, CDR2 SVGIG (reference sequence). Libraries were prepared by immunoSEQ multiplex PCR; TCRdb keeps only in-frame clonotypes and omits some of them. The sample has hundreds of thousands of clones, approximately 80% seen once. This clone has just a few counts. This TCR derives from a man aged 35-49 years who had been exposed to COVID-19. The specimen was PBMCs or T cells enriched from blood (not recorded which). This rearrangement joins TRBV30 to TRBJ1-2; 9 bases fit TRBD1. CDR3 sequence (DNA): TGTGCCTGGAGCCTGGGACAGGGTGATGGCTACACCTTC. Residues: CAWSLGQGDGYTF.